This T cell receptor (beta chain) was captured in a study of CD8 T cells in ankylosing spondylitis. Findings and caveats of the study: The authors reported significant enrichment of disease-linked clones in matched ankylosing spondylitis synovial fluid. A TCR beta motif of roughly eight highly homologous variants appeared characteristic of ankylosing spondylitis blood. Relatively scarce in peripheral blood, disease-linked clones were CD8+.

TCRdb independently ran MiXCR on the 5' RACE reads; one entry per CDR3 protein. The sample lists about 400,000 distinct CDR3 sequences, 20% to 25% occurring once. Note on this clonotype: Its antigen is unidentified.

The sequence came from a male donor with ankylosing spondylitis. Sequencing was carried out using blood, either unsorted or a sorted T cell fraction (not recorded which).

In nucleotides, the CDR3 is TGCAGTGCCGCTAGTGCGAGGGCCGGGGAGCTGTTTTTT. Amino acids: CSAASARAGELFF. This rearrangement joins TRBV20-1 to TRBJ2-2; perhaps TRBD2 as D (5 bases). Germline V gene sequence: CDR1 DFQATT, CDR2 SNEGSKA (reference sequence). The CDR3 covers 13 residues. Trimming cost V 6 bases and J 6 bases, with 14 bases left between them.